The rows below give T cell receptor beta chains drawn from one sample of a study of glioma-infiltrating T cells after dendritic cell vaccination. Only in-frame clones appear in the TCRdb table, and some are missing; sequencing was by immunoSEQ multiplex PCR. In the table there are 99,000 or so clones, around 91% of which are singletons. This specimen consisted of blood, obtained after dendritic cell vaccination. The origin of the receptors is a human donor with glioblastoma. The CDR3 runs from the conserved cysteine through the conserved F or W. The order of the fields is clone size, D gene, V gene, J gene, CDR3 DNA, CDR3 protein. A D gene is named only where the DNA matches it firmly. Where a row states a size, it is once, few, many or the class of an expanded clone; other rows omit it.

>.|.|TRBV7-8|TRBJ1-2
TGTGCCAGCAGCTTAAGTCAGGGGGGCTACACCTTC
CASSLSQGGYTF
>.|TRBD1|TRBV18|TRBJ2-7
TGTGCCAGCTCCCAACCGGGACAGGGTTCCTACGAGCAGTACTTC
CASSQPGQGSYEQYF
>.|.|TRBV7-3|TRBJ2-1
TGTGCCAGCAGCTCGGGACTGGATTACAATGAGCAGTTCTTC
CASSSGLDYNEQFF
>.|TRBD2|TRBV10-3|TRBJ2-7
TGTGCCATCAGTCCGGGACTAGCGTTTGATGAGCAGTACTTC
CAISPGLAFDEQYF
>.|TRBD2|TRBV19|TRBJ2-1
TGTGCCAGTAGCCCGGGACTAGCGGGATTAGATGAGCAGTTCTTC
CASSPGLAGLDEQFF
>.|TRBD2|TRBV9|TRBJ2-7
TGTGCCAGCAGCCCGAGCGGGAGAAACTACGAGCAGTACTTC
CASSPSGRNYEQYF
>.|TRBD2|TRBV5-8|TRBJ2-1
TGTGCCAGCAGCTTGGAGGGCGGGAGGTACGGCAATGAGCAGTTCTTC
CASSLEGGRYGNEQFF
>few|.|TRBV6-6|TRBJ1-6
TGTGCCAGCAGTTACGAGAGGGTGTCCAAGATACTCCACTTT
CASSYERVSKILHF
>.|TRBD2|TRBV7-8|TRBJ2-7
TGTGCCAGCAGCCCGACGGGACTAGCTGCCTACGAGCAGTACTTC
CASSPTGLAAYEQYF
>.|.|TRBV6-1|TRBJ1-4
TGTGCCAGCAGTGCCTCCGCGGGACCGACTAATGAAAAACTGTTTTTT
CASSASAGPTNEKLFF
>.|.|TRBV7-9|TRBJ1-1
TGTGCCAGCAGCTTGGACGGGGGGTACACTGAAGCTTTCTTT
CASSLDGGYTEAFF
>.|.|TRBV5-1|TRBJ1-2
TGCGCCAGCAGCTTCGACCGGGTCGGCTACACCTTC
CASSFDRVGYTF
>.|.|TRBV7-6|TRBJ1-4
TGTGCCAGCAGCGAAGGGGGACCTAATGAAAAACTGTTTTTT
CASSEGGPNEKLFF
>.|TRBD1|TRBV2|TRBJ1-3
TGTGCCAGCAGTGCCACCGACAGGGCCTCTGGAAACACCATATATTTT
CASSATDRASGNTIYF
>few|TRBD2|TRBV6-5|TRBJ2-7
TGTGCCAGCCGGACCGGGGGGGATAGCGAGCAGTACTTC
CASRTGGDSEQYF
>.|.|TRBV9|TRBJ1-3
TGTGCCAGCAGCGTAATGAGCTCTGGAAACACCATATATTTT
CASSVMSSGNTIYF
>once|TRBD1|TRBV11-2|TRBJ1-2
TGTGCCAGCAGCTTTTCGGGACAGTCATATGGCTACACCTTC
CASSFSGQSYGYTF
>.|TRBD2|TRBV5-1|TRBJ2-5
TGCGCCAGCAGCTCGAGCGGGGGGGCTTCAGAGACCCAGTACTTC
CASSSSGGASETQYF
>.|.|TRBV6-1|TRBJ1-2
TGTGCCAGCAGTGAATGGTTGGGAGACTATGGCTACACCTTC
CASSEWLGDYGYTF
>.|TRBD1|TRBV18|TRBJ2-6
TGTGCCAGCTCACGACAACAGGGGGCTGGGGCCAACGTCCTGACTTTC
CASSRQQGAGANVLTF
>once|.|TRBV11-2|TRBJ1-3
TGTGCCAGCAGCGTCAGGGGAAGCTCTGGAAACACCATATATTTT
CASSVRGSSGNTIYF
>.|.|TRBV9|TRBJ2-5
TGTGCCAGCAGCGTATCGGTAGGGGGGGAAGAGACCCAGTACTTC
CASSVSVGGEETQYF
>once|.|TRBV9|TRBJ1-2
TGTGCCAGCAGCGCTAATGAAGGGGGTACCTATGGCTACACCTTC
CASSANEGGTYGYTF
>few|.|TRBV4-1|TRBJ1-1
TGTGCCAGCAGCCAAGGACAGTTGAACACTGAAGCTTTCTTT
CASSQGQLNTEAFF
>.|TRBD1|TRBV10-3|TRBJ2-7
TGTGCCATCAGGCCGGGACAGGGGGACGAGCAGTACTTC
CAIRPGQGDEQYF
>once|TRBD2|TRBV30|TRBJ2-1
TGTGCCTGGGGACTAGCGGGTCGGCATATGGGCAATGAGCAGTTCTTC
CAWGLAGRHMGNEQFF
>.|.|TRBV2|TRBJ1-5
TGTGCCAGCAGTGATGGGGCAGGGCAGCCCCAGCATTTT
CASSDGAGQPQHF
>.|.|TRBV11-1|TRBJ2-7
TGTGCCAGCAGCTTAGATCCATACGAAACAGGGACCTCCTACGAGCAGTACTTC
CASSLDPYETGTSYEQYF
>.|.|TRBV10-3|TRBJ2-1
TGTGCCATCAGTGAGCACTACAATGAGCAGTTCTTC
CAISEHYNEQFF
>.|TRBD1|TRBV5-1|TRBJ1-1
TGCGCCAGCAGCCGCATACAGGGGGCCTACACTGAAGCTTTCTTT
CASSRIQGAYTEAFF
>.|TRBD2|TRBV6-5|TRBJ2-3
TGTGCCAGCAGTTACTCGGCTAGCGGGAGGGATACGCAGTATTTT
CASSYSASGRDTQYF
>.|.|TRBV6-1|TRBJ2-2
TGTGCCGTACGAAGGGGAACCGGGGAGCTGTTTTTT
CAVRRGTGELFF
>.|.|TRBV6-1|TRBJ2-4
TGTGCCAGCAGTGAAGCAGGGGGGGCGGCCAAAAACATTCAGTACTTC
CASSEAGGAAKNIQYF
>.|TRBD2|TRBV5-4|TRBJ2-5
TGTGCCAGCAGCTTGGCTTGGGCGGGAGGGCCGCAAGAGACCCAGTACTTC
CASSLAWAGGPQETQYF
>once|TRBD1|TRBV29-1|TRBJ2-1
TGCAGCGCCAGCCAGGGGGCTAGGCCCCGTGAGCAGTTCTTC
CSASQGARPREQFF
>.|TRBD1|TRBV18|TRBJ1-5
TGTGCCAGCTCACAGACAGGGAATCAGCCCCAGCATTTT
CASSQTGNQPQHF
>.|.|TRBV10-1|TRBJ1-4
TGCGCCAGCAGTGAGTCTGCCGGTGCGGGCCTGAATGAAAAACTGTTTTTT
CASSESAGAGLNEKLFF
>once|.|TRBV5-1|TRBJ1-1
TGCGCCAGCAGCTTGGGAAGGGGTGGGTTGAACACTGAAGCTTTCTTT
CASSLGRGGLNTEAFF
>.|.|TRBV5-5|TRBJ1-2
TGTGCCAGCAGCCCGGGCGCAGCGGCCCTGTATTATGGCTACACCTTC
CASSPGAAALYYGYTF
>few|.|TRBV7-9|TRBJ2-7
TGTGCCAGCAGCTCTAGGAGCTCCTACGAGCAGTACTTC
CASSSRSSYEQYF
>.|.|TRBV7-7|TRBJ2-2
TGTGCTAGCAGCTTAACATCGAACACCGGGGAGCTGTTTTTT
CASSLTSNTGELFF
>.|TRBD1|TRBV7-2|TRBJ1-2
TGTGCCAGCAGCTTACTAACCGGGACAGGGGGGTATGGCTACACCTTC
CASSLLTGTGGYGYTF